These 2 T cell receptor beta chains came from one sample sequenced in a study of T cell responses to AZD1222 COVID-19 vaccine. Repertoires were generated with immunoSEQ multiplex PCR, while TCRdb's copy carries only in-frame clones and drops some. The sample shows under 110,000 clones, almost 90% of them seen only once. Source: peripheral blood, taken on day 0 of AZD1222 vaccination. Receptors originate from an adult in good health.

V gene TRBV7-9 combines with J gene TRBJ2-3; D might be TRBD2 (5 bases). Trimming removed 3 bases from V and 2 bases from J, with 24 bases in between. CDR1 is SEHNR, CDR2 FQNEAQ, per germline (reference sequence). This CDR3 has 19 amino acids. CDR3 sequence: CASSFANLGVLSFTDTQYF. DNA for the CDR3: TGTGCCAGCAGCTTCGCAAACCTCGGGGTTCTTTCTTTCACAGATACGCAGTATTTT.

The rearrangement links TRBV11-2 to TRBJ2-7; the D is unclear. The length of the CDR3 is 11 residues. CDR1 SGHAT and CDR2 FQNNGV come from the germline V gene. V lost 2 bases and J 3 bases, leaving 2 bases between the germline ends. The CDR3 sequence is CASSLIYEQYF. The CDR3 DNA follows: TGTGCCAGCAGCTTAATCTACGAGCAGTACTTC.